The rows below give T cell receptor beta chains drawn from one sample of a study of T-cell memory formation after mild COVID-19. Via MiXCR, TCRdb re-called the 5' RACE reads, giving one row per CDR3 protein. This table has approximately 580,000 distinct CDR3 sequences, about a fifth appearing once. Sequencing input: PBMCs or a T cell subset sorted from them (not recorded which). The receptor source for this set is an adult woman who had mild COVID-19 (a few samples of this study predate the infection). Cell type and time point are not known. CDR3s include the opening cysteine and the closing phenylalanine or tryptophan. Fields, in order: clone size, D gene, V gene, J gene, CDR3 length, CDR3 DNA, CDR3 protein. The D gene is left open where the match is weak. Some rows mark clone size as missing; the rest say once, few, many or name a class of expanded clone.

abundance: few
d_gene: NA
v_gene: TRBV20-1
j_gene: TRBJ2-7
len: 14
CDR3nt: TGCAGTGCTAGGGTTGGTACAGAGACTACGAGGCAGTACTTC
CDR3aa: CSARVGTETTRQYF

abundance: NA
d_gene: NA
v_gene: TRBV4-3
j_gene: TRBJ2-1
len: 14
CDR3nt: TGCGCCAGCAGCCATGACCCGGGGTACAATGAGCAGTTCTTC
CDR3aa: CASSHDPGYNEQFF

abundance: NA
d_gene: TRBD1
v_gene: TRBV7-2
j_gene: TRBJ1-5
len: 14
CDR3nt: TGTGCCAGCAACCCAGGGGGCAGAAATCAGCCCCAGCATTTT
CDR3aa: CASNPGGRNQPQHF

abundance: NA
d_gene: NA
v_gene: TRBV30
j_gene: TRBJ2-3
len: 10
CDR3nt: TGTGCCTGGAGTGCCAGTTCGCAGTATTTT
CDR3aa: CAWSASSQYF

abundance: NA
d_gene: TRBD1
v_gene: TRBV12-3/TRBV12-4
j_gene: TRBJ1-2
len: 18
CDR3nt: TGTGCCAGCAGTTTAGCGTATCCTCCGGGACAGGGGAACTATGGCTACACCTTC
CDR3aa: CASSLAYPPGQGNYGYTF

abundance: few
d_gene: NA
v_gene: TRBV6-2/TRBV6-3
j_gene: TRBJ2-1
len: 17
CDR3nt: TGTGCCAGCAGTATGGGGGGGGCCAGAGGATCCTACAATGAGCAGTTCTTC
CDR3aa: CASSMGGARGSYNEQFF

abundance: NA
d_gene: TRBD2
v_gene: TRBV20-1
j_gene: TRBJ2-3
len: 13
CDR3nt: TGCAGTGCTAGAGGGCGGGGGGCAGATACGCAGTATTTT
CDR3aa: CSARGRGADTQYF

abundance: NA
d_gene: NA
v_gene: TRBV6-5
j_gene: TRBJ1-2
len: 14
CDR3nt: TGTGCCAGCAGCAAACAGGCGTTTGACTATGGCTACACCTTC
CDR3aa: CASSKQAFDYGYTF

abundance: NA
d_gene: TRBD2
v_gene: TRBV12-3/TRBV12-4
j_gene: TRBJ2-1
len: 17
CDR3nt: TGTGCCAGCAGTTCCCAAATGAGCGGGAGCTCGGTTTATGAGCAGTTCTTC
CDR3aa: CASSSQMSGSSVYEQFF

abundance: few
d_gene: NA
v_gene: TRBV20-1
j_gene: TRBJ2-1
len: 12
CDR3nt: TGCAGTGCTTGCCCCATTCACAATGAGCAGTTCTTC
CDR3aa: CSACPIHNEQFF

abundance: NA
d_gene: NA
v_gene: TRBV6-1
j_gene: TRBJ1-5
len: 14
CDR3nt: TGTGCCAGCACTACCGGGCCCACAGACTGGCCCCAGCATTTT
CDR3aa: CASTTGPTDWPQHF

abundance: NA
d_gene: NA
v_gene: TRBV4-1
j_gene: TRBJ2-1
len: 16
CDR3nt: TGCGCCAGCAGCCAAGATTACGGGGCTAATTACAATGAGCAGTTCTTC
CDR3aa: CASSQDYGANYNEQFF

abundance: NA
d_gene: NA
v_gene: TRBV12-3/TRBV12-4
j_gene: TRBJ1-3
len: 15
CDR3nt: TGTGCCAGCAGTTTGACAGGTGCCGTAGGAAACACCATATATTTT
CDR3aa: CASSLTGAVGNTIYF

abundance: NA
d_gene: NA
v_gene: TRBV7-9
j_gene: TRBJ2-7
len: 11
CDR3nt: TGTGCCAGCACTTCGATGAACGAGCAGTACTTC
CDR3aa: CASTSMNEQYF

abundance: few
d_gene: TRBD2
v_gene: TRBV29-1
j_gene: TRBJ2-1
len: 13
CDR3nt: TGCAGCGTTGGCGGGGGGGCACTCAATGAGCAGTTCTTC
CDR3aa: CSVGGGALNEQFF

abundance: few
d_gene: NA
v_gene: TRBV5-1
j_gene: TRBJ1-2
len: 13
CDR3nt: TGCGCCAGCAGCTCCCCTACAGGGCTAGGCTACACCTTC
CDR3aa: CASSSPTGLGYTF

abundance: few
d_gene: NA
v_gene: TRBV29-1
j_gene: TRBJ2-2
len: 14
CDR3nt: TGCAGCGCGCGAGGGCAGGGTCGGGCCGGGGAGCTGTTTTTT
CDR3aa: CSARGQGRAGELFF

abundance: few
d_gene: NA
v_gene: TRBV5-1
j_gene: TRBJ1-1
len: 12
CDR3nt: TGCGCCAGCAGGGACGGAAACACTGAAGCTTTCTTT
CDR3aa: CASRDGNTEAFF

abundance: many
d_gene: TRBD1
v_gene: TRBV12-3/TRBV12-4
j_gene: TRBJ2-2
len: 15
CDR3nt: TGTGCCAGCAGTCCGCGGACAGGGAACACCGGGGAGCTGTTTTTT
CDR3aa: CASSPRTGNTGELFF

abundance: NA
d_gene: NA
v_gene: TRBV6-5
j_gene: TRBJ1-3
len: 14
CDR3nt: TGTGCCAGCAGTTATGACGGAACTGGAAACACCATATATTTT
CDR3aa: CASSYDGTGNTIYF

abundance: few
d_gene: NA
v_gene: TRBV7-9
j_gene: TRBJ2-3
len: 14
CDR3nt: TGTGCCAGCAACCCTACGTCCCCCACAGATACGCAGTATTTT
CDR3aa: CASNPTSPTDTQYF

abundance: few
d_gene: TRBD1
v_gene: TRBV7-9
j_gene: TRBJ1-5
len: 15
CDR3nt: TGTGCCAGCAGCATGGGACAGAATAGCAATCAGCCCCAGCATTTT
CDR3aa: CASSMGQNSNQPQHF

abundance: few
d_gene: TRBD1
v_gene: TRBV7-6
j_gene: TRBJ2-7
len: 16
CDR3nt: TGTGCCAGCAGCGCTCGCCCGACAGGGCCAGCTTACGAGCAGTACTTC
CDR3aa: CASSARPTGPAYEQYF

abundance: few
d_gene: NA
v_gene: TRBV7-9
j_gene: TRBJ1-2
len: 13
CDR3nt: TGTGCCAGCAGCCCCGTGTCGATGAGCGGCTACACCTTC
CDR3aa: CASSPVSMSGYTF

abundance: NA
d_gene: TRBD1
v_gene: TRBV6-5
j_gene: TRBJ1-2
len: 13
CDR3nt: TGTGCCAGCAGATCACAGGGGGCCTATGGCTACACCTTC
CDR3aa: CASRSQGAYGYTF

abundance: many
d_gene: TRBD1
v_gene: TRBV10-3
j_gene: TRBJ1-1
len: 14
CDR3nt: TGTGCCATCAATGCCGGGACAGCGAACACTGAAGCTTTCTTT
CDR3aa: CAINAGTANTEAFF

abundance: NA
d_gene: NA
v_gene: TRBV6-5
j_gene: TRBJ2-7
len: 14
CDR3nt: TGTGCCAGCAGTTACTCCGGGACCGAAGACGAGCAGTACTTC
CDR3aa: CASSYSGTEDEQYF

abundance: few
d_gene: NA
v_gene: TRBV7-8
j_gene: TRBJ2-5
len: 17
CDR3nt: TGTGCCAGCAGCTTAGTAAGGCCGGGGCTGTACCAAGAGACCCAGTACTTC
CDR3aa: CASSLVRPGLYQETQYF

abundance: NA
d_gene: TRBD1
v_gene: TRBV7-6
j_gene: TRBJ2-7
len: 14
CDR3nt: TGTGCCAGCAGCTTGGACAGGGGGCTAGGTGAGCAGTACTTC
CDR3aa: CASSLDRGLGEQYF

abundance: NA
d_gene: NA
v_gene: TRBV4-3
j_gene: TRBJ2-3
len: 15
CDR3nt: TGCGCCAGCAGCCAAGATCGCGTCGGCACAGATACGCAGTATTTT
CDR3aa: CASSQDRVGTDTQYF

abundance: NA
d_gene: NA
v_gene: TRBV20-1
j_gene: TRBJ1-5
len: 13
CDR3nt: TGCAGTGTTAGAGGGCAGGTAGAACAGCCCCAGCATTTT
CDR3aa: CSVRGQVEQPQHF

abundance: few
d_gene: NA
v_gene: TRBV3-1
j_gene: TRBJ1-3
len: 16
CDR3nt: TGTGCCAGCAGCCAAGAGAAGCTCTCCTCTGGAAACACCATATATTTT
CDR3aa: CASSQEKLSSGNTIYF

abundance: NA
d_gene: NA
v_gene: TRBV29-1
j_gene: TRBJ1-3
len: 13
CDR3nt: TGCAGCGTTGAACCGGGGCTCAGAAACACCATATATTTT
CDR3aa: CSVEPGLRNTIYF

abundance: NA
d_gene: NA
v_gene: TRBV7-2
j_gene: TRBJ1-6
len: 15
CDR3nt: TGTGCCAGCAACGATCAGGTCGCGGGGAATTCACCCCTCCACTTT
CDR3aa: CASNDQVAGNSPLHF

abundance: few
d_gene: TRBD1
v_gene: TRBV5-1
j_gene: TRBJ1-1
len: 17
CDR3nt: TGCGCCAGCAGCTTCCTGAACAGGGGAGTACGGAACACTGAAGCTTTCTTT
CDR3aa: CASSFLNRGVRNTEAFF

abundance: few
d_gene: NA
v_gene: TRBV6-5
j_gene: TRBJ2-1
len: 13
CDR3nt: TGTGCCAGCAGCCCCCCGACATACAATGAGCAGTTCTTC
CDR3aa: CASSPPTYNEQFF

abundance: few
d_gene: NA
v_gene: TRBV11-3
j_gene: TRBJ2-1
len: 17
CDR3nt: TGTGCCAGCAGCTTAGACCCCTCTTTGAGCTCCTACAATGAGCAGTTCTTC
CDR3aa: CASSLDPSLSSYNEQFF

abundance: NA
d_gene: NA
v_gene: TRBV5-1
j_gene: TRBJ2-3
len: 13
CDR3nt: TGCGCCAGCAGCTCGGGGACTCTCGATACGCAGTATTTT
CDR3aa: CASSSGTLDTQYF

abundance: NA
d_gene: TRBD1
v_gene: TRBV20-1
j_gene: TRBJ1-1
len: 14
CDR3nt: TGCAGTGCCAACAGGGGGCTAATCGGCACTGAAGCTTTCTTT
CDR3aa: CSANRGLIGTEAFF

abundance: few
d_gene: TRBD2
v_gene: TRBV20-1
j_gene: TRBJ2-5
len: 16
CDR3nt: TGCAGTGCTAGTTTTGGGACTACCAAACCCACAGAGACCCAGTACTTC
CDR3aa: CSASFGTTKPTETQYF

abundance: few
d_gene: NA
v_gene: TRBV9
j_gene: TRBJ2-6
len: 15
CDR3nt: TGTGCCAGCAGCGTAGATTATTCTGGGGCCAACGTCCTGACTTTC
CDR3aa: CASSVDYSGANVLTF

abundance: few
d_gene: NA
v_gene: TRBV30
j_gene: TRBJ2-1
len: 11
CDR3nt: TGTGCCTGGAGTGTAGCTGGTGAGCAGTTCTTC
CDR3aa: CAWSVAGEQFF